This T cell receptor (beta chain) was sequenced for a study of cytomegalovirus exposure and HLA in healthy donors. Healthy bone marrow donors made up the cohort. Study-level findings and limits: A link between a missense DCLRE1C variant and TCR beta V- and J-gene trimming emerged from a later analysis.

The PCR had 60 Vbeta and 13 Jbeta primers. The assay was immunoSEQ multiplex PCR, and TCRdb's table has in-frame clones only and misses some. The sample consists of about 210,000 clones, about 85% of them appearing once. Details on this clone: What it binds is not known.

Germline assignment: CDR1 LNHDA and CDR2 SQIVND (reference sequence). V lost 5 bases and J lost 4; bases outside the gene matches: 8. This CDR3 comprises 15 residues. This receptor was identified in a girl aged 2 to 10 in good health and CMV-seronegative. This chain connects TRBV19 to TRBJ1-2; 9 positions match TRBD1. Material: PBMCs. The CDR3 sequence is CASSLPGQGTYGYTF. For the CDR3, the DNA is TGTGCCAGTAGTCTTCCGGGACAGGGAACCTATGGCTACACCTTC.